The next 32 T cell receptor beta chains were all read from a single sample in a study of long-term antiretroviral therapy in people with HIV. Run at survey level, the immunoSEQ assay was version v3.0. Some clones are missing from TCRdb's copy, which holds only in-frame ones; the method was immunoSEQ multiplex PCR. Among 10,000 to 15,000 clones listed, around 77% were seen once. Sequencing was performed on unsorted PBMCs, taken 0.5 years before starting antiretroviral therapy. These receptors originate from a woman in her 40s with HIV.

This chain joins TRBV7-2 and TRBJ2-7; 8 nucleotides agree with TRBD1. Germline V lookup: CDR1 SGHTA, CDR2 FQGNSA. The CDR3 has 14 amino acids. V was pared by 5 bases and J by 2 bases, with 5 bases of the junction left unmatched. The CDR3 DNA follows: TGTGCCAGCAGCCGGGACAGGCCCACCTACGAGCAGTACTTC. Amino acid sequence: CASSRDRPTYEQYF. Looking up the rest from reference TRBV7-2 and TRBJ2-7 gives the full variable domain: GAGVSQSPSNKVTEKGKDVELRCDPISGHTALYWYRQSLGQGLEFLIYFQGNSAPDKSGLPSDRFSAERTGGSVSTLTIQRTQQEDSAVYLCASSRDRPTYEQYFGPGTRLTVT.

V and J are TRBV27 and TRBJ1-3; 7 nucleotides agree with TRBD1. J lost 0 bases, V lost 3 bases, and 5 bases had no gene match. Per germline, CDR1 MNHEY and CDR2 SMNVEV (reference sequence). This CDR3 region has 16 residues. The CDR3 DNA is TGTGCCAGCAGTTTGGGCGGGACAGCCTCTGGAAACACCATATATTTT. It encodes CASSLGGTASGNTIYF.

The chain employs TRBV12-5 and TRBJ2-2; 7 nucleotides match TRBD1. The CDR3 consists of 15 residues. J gave up 9 bases and V 0 bases, and 7 bases lay outside the gene matches. Germline V gene sequence: CDR1 LGHNT, CDR2 FRNRAP. CDR3 residues: CASGLVRDSTRELFF. The DNA of the CDR3 is TGTGCTAGTGGTTTGGTACGGGACAGTACTCGGGAGCTGTTTTTT.

This chain uses TRBV11-1 with TRBJ2-1; TRBD2 is a possible D gene (6 bases). Deletions cut 1 base from V and 6 bases from J, with 7 bases between. CDR3 length equals 13 residues. Germline values: CDR1 SGHAT, CDR2 FQDESV (reference sequence). The CDR3 is CASSLVGGNEQFF. The CDR3 DNA sequence: TGTGCCAGCAGCTTAGTCGGGGGCAATGAGCAGTTCTTC. The variable domain in full, with the rest retrieved from reference TRBV11-1 and TRBJ2-1, is EAEVAQSPRYKITEKSQAVAFWCDPISGHATLYWYRQILGQGPELLVQFQDESVVDDSQLPKDRFSAERLKGVDSTLKIQPAELGDSAMYLCASSLVGGNEQFFGPGTRLTVL.

The genes are TRBV20-1 and TRBJ2-3, with 8 bases that match TRBD1. After removal of 3 bases from V and 11 bases from J, the junction contained 1 base not matched to a gene. Per the germline V gene, CDR1 is DFQATT and CDR2 is SNEGSKA (reference sequence). The CDR3 runs to 10 residues. In DNA form, the CDR3 reads TGCAGTGCTAGGGACAGGGAGCAGTATTTT. Translation gives CSARDREQYF.

The V and J genes are TRBV30 and TRBJ2-7; D is uncertain. From germline, CDR1 is GTSNPN and CDR2 SVGIG (reference sequence). Trimming took off 1 base at V and 7 bases at J, with 5 bases between the two ends. The CDR3 extends over 10 amino acids. The CDR3 nucleotides are TGTGCCTGGAGTGGAAGAGAGCAGTACTTC. Translating it yields CAWSGREQYF.

The gene calls are TRBV5-5 and TRBJ2-7; 11 bases are shared with TRBD2. CDR1 is SGHKS and CDR2 is YYEKEE in the germline V gene (reference sequence). V gave up 0 bases and J gave up 6 bases; unmatched junction bases: 8. CDR3 length: 16 amino acids. The CDR3 region has the DNA TGTGCCAGCAGCTTGGATTATAGCGGGAGGGCCCTCGAGCAGTACTTC. Its translation is CASSLDYSGRALEQYF.

Only a few counts were recorded for this clone. The J gene is TRBJ2-2, the V gene TRBV7-6; TRBD2 agrees at 7 bases. The CDR3 runs to 15 residues. V lost 0 bases and J lost 7; bases outside the gene matches: 5. Germline V lookup: CDR1 SGHVS, CDR2 FNYEAQ. CDR3 in amino acids: CASSLAGGADGELFF. The CDR3, as DNA: TGTGCCAGCAGCTTAGCGGGAGGGGCTGACGGGGAGCTGTTTTTT.

The chain couples TRBV11-2 to TRBJ2-3; D unresolved. The ends were cut back, 5 bases at V and 4 bases at J, with 7 bases in the middle. CDR3 length: 12 amino acids. Germline assignment: CDR1 SGHAT and CDR2 FQNNGV. The CDR3 DNA reads TGTGCCAGCAGCCTTTCCTCAGATACGCAGTATTTT. Protein sequence: CASSLSSDTQYF.

The J gene is TRBJ2-2, the V gene TRBV5-5; no clear D gene. Between the trimmed V and J ends, which lost 6 bases and 1 base, there was a span of 16 bases. The CDR3 covers 16 residues. The germline V gene encodes CDR1 SGHKS and CDR2 YYEKEE (reference sequence). The chain's CDR3 is CASIMHPILNTGELFF. DNA of the CDR3: TGTGCCAGCATCATGCACCCTATCCTGAACACCGGGGAGCTGTTTTTT.

By share, this clone ranks as large. The chain recombines TRBV5-1 with TRBJ2-3; TRBD2 aligns across 7 bases. V was clipped by 4 bases and J by 2 bases; unmatched bases: 7. CDR3 length: 15 amino acids. Germline loops: CDR1 SGHRS, CDR2 YFSETQ. The CDR3 here is CASSATGTNTDTQYF. The CDR3 coding sequence is TGCGCCAGCAGCGCCACCGGGACTAACACAGATACGCAGTATTTT.

The chain combines TRBV10-3 with TRBJ2-1, with D tentatively TRBD2 (6 bases). Germline V gives CDR1 ENHRY, CDR2 SYGVKD. V was cut by 8 bases and J by 5 bases, with 13 bases left in between. The CDR3 runs to 13 residues. The CDR3: CAIQGGTNNEQFF. The CDR3 DNA follows: TGTGCCATCCAAGGCGGGACCAACAATGAGCAGTTCTTC.

This chain joins TRBV18 and TRBJ2-1; D ambiguous. From germline, CDR1 is KGHSH and CDR2 LQKENI. This CDR3 contains 14 residues. V was clipped by 0 bases and J by 3 bases, with 6 bases between them. CDR3 region: CASSPPNGYNEQFF. CDR3 coding DNA: TGTGCCAGCTCACCACCTAACGGCTACAATGAGCAGTTCTTC.

J is TRBJ1-2 and V is TRBV10-3; 10 bases agree with TRBD1. With V trimmed by 9 bases and J by 7 bases, 8 bases remained unmatched. The CDR3 runs 13 residues. The germline V gene has CDR1 ENHRY and CDR2 SYGVKD. CDR3 loop: CAITGTGDGGYTF. The CDR3 nucleotides are TGTGCCATAACCGGGACAGGGGATGGTGGCTACACCTTC.

The chain links TRBV2 to TRBJ1-1; no clear D gene. Per germline, CDR1 SNHLY and CDR2 FYNNEI. The V end was cut by 7 bases, the J end by 8 bases, with 5 bases between. There are 9 residues in the CDR3. The CDR3 region is CASTPEAFF. CDR3 DNA: TGTGCCAGCACGCCCGAAGCTTTCTTT.

This clone occurred a few times. The V gene is TRBV7-2, the J gene TRBJ1-2; 10 bases match TRBD1. CDR1 and CDR2 (germline): SGHTA, FQGNSA. The ends lost 4 bases at V and 3 bases at J; junction bases unmatched: 2. The CDR3 loop spans 14 amino acids. The CDR3 spells CASSSGTGDYGYTF. CDR3 coding DNA: TGTGCCAGCAGCTCCGGGACAGGGGACTATGGCTACACCTTC.

The chain combines TRBV2 with TRBJ2-5, with a weak D call TRBD2 (6 bases). The germline CDR1 and CDR2 sequences are SNHLY and FYNNEI. This CDR3 comprises 12 residues. Trimming shortened V by 6 bases and J by 3 bases, and 8 bases separated the two germline ends. The CDR3 bases are TGTGCCAGCAGGACGGGAGAAGAGACCCAGTACTTC. Encoded protein: CASRTGEETQYF.

This chain connects TRBV9 to TRBJ2-7; D is ambiguous. The CDR3 runs 14 residues. Germline assignment: CDR1 SGDLS and CDR2 YYNGEE. Trimming removed 3 bases from V and 0 bases from J, with 10 bases in between. DNA of the CDR3: TGTGCCAGCAGCGGGGGTGTTGACTCCTACGAGCAGTACTTC. Protein product: CASSGGVDSYEQYF.

The chain links TRBV6-5 to TRBJ1-1; D call uncertain. Trimming left V 5 bases short and J 4 bases short, with 14 bases between. Germline lookup yields CDR1 MNHEY and CDR2 SVGAGI. The CDR3 has 14 residues. The CDR3 bases are TGTGCCAGCAGTGCCGCTAGTAGGCGCACTGAAGCTTTCTTT. Translating it yields CASSAASRRTEAFF.

This clone showed up just a few times. The chain has TRBV10-3 and TRBJ1-1; the match to TRBD1 covers 9 bases. CDR1 is ENHRY, CDR2 SYGVKD, per germline. The CDR3 length is 16 residues. V lost 6 bases, J lost 1 base, and 9 bases stayed unmatched. CDR3 in DNA: TGTGCCATCAGAGGTACAGGGGGCCAGGGGAACACTGAAGCTTTCTTT. Amino acid sequence: CAIRGTGGQGNTEAFF.

This clone was seen more than once but under ten times. The V and J genes are TRBV29-1 and TRBJ1-1; 7 bases line up with TRBD1. This CDR3 has 14 amino acids. Germline CDR1 SQVTM, CDR2 ANQGSEA. The trim removed 7 bases at V and 5 bases at J, leaving 13 bases unmatched. The CDR3 region is CSAPHLGGRTEAFF. The CDR3 nucleotides read TGCAGCGCCCCGCATTTAGGGGGCAGGACTGAAGCTTTCTTT. Together with reference TRBV29-1 and TRBJ1-1, the CDR3 gives the full variable domain: SAVISQKPSRDICQRGTSLTIQCQVDSQVTMMFWYRQQPGQSLTLIATANQGSEATYESGFVIDKFPISRPNLTFSTLTVSNMSPEDSSIYLCSAPHLGGRTEAFFGQGTRLTVV.

This chain uses TRBV6-5 with TRBJ1-4; 8 nucleotides align to TRBD1. This CDR3 is 14 amino acids long. Germline CDR1 is MNHEY and CDR2 is SVGAGI. The junction had 6 bases not matched to a gene; V was cut back by 10 bases and J by 2 bases. The CDR3 bases are TGTGCCACCCGACAGGGGCTGACTAATGAAAAACTGTTTTTT. This sequence encodes CATRQGLTNEKLFF.

The chain employs TRBV11-3 and TRBJ2-2; D unclear. The CDR3 totals 15 residues. Germline V lookup: CDR1 SGHNT, CDR2 YENEEA. V was cut by 0 bases and J by 5 bases, with 10 bases left in between. CDR3 region: CASSLDLVGTGELFF. CDR3 DNA sequence: TGTGCCAGCAGCTTAGATCTTGTAGGGACCGGGGAGCTGTTTTTT. The full variable domain, rest sourced from reference TRBV11-3 and TRBJ2-2, is EAGVVQSPRYKIIEKKQPVAFWCNPISGHNTLYWYLQNLGQGPELLIRYENEEAVDDSQLPKDRFSAERLKGVDSTLKIQPAELGDSAVYLCASSLDLVGTGELFFGEGSRLTVL.

J is TRBJ1-5 and V is TRBV19, with D maybe TRBD1 (5 bases). The CDR3 extends over 15 amino acids. CDR1 and CDR2 from the germline V gene are LNHDA and SQIVND (reference sequence). V lost 5 bases to trimming and J lost 3 bases, with 14 bases between them. CDR3 DNA sequence: TGTGCCAGTAGTCATGGGGGGAAAGCCAATCAGCCCCAGCATTTT. Translation: CASSHGGKANQPQHF.

The V gene is TRBV27, the J gene TRBJ1-2, with D possibly matching TRBD1 (6 bases). The CDR3 length is 14 residues. With 5 bases removed from V and 5 bases from J, the gap between germline ends came to 15 bases. Germline CDR1 and CDR2: MNHEY and SMNVEV (reference sequence). CDR3 in DNA: TGTGCCAGCAGTGCTGGGGGACAATCTTATGGCTACACCTTC. This translates into CASSAGGQSYGYTF.

This sequence joins TRBV5-1 and TRBJ2-2; tentative D call: TRBD1 (6 bases). Trimming shortened V by 5 bases and J by 6 bases, and 17 bases separated the two germline ends. This CDR3 region has 15 residues. Germline-derived CDR1 and CDR2 are SGHRS and YFSETQ. Here the CDR3 DNA reads TGCGCCAGCAGTCTAGACAGGCGGTACGCCGGGGAGCTGTTTTTT. As protein: CASSLDRRYAGELFF.

The chain's CDR3 is CASSIPLQPQHF. DNA of the CDR3: TGTGCCAGCAGCATTCCCCTTCAGCCCCAGCATTTT. The V and J genes are TRBV28 and TRBJ1-5; D remains ambiguous. V lost 6 bases, J lost 6 bases, and 9 bases lay in between. CDR3 size: 12 residues. Germline V gene lookup returns CDR1 MDHEN and CDR2 SYDVKM.

This chain joins TRBV9 and TRBJ1-5; no definite D call. Germline CDR1 and CDR2: SGDLS and YYNGEE. The germline V and J ends were trimmed by 4 bases and 1 base, with 9 bases remaining between them. The CDR3 consists of 14 residues. Here the CDR3 reads CASSPTESNQPQHF. Here the CDR3 DNA reads TGTGCCAGCAGCCCAACAGAGAGCAATCAGCCCCAGCATTTT.

This sequence joins TRBV9 and TRBJ1-4; no firm D call. Deletions cut 4 bases from V and 0 bases from J, with 16 bases between. The V gene's germline CDR1 is SGDLS and CDR2 YYNGEE. The CDR3 runs to 17 residues. DNA for the CDR3: TGTGCCAGCAGCTCAAGCGGAGCGGCTGCAACTAATGAAAAACTGTTTTTT. This encodes CASSSSGAAATNEKLFF.

The chain joins TRBV19 to TRBJ2-3; D gene ambiguous. Looked up from germline, CDR1 is LNHDA and CDR2 is SQIVND (reference sequence). The CDR3 is 10 residues long. Between the trimmed V and J ends, which lost 8 bases and 5 bases, there was a span of 5 bases. The CDR3 DNA is TGTGCCAGTGTTGGAGATACGCAGTATTTT. It encodes CASVGDTQYF.

V and J are TRBV6-1 and TRBJ1-1; D is perhaps TRBD1 (5 bases). CDR1 and CDR2 from the germline V gene are MNHNS and SASEGT. Trimming stripped 6 bases from V and 1 base from J, with 12 bases between. The CDR3 runs 14 residues. CDR3 region: CASSGRGGNTEAFF. For the CDR3, the DNA is TGTGCCAGCAGCGGAAGGGGCGGGAACACTGAAGCTTTCTTT.

This chain joins TRBV5-8 and TRBJ2-7; TRBD2 is a possible D gene (5 bases). The germline V gene has CDR1 SGHTS and CDR2 YDEGEE. The ends were cut back, 4 bases at V and 7 bases at J, with 21 bases in the middle. This CDR3 has 15 residues. CDR3 protein: CASSAGDMNDYEQYF. The CDR3 coding sequence is TGTGCCAGCAGCGCGGGCGACATGAACGATTATGAGCAGTACTTC.